This T cell receptor (beta chain) is from a study of T cell changes during pregnancy in multiple sclerosis. Repertoires were generated with immunoSEQ multiplex PCR, while TCRdb's copy carries only in-frame clones and drops some. This sample yields tens of thousands of clones, of which 91% are seen a single time; roughly 0.7% belongs to the top ten. Germline CDR1 and CDR2: SGHRS and YFSETQ. The junction had 7 bases not matched to a gene; V was cut back by 1 base and J by 4 bases. The CDR3 has 16 amino acids. The input for sequencing was peripheral blood, taken in the third trimester of pregnancy. The sequence derives from a female donor in good health, enrolled as a control in a pregnancy study. The chain is built from TRBV5-1 and TRBJ2-1; TRBD2 agrees at 8 bases. This CDR3 is CASSLPGTRMYNEQFF. The CDR3 bases are TGCGCCAGCAGCTTGCCCGGGACTAGAATGTACAATGAGCAGTTCTTC. The complete variable domain, with remaining parts taken from reference TRBV5-1 and TRBJ2-1, reads KAGVTQTPRYLIKTRGQQVTLSCSPISGHRSVSWYQQTPGQGLQFLFEYFSETQRNKGNFPGRFSGRQFSNSRSEMNVSTLELGDSALYLCASSLPGTRMYNEQFFGPGTRLTVL.